This section outlines one T cell receptor beta chain sequence together with its context. The record originates from a study of technical replicates of blood from several donors. Generated by immunoSEQ multiplex PCR, the TCRdb table keeps only in-frame clones and is missing some. The data show around 65,000 clones, approximately 86% seen once. Germline CDR1 reads SEHNR; CDR2 reads FQNEAQ (reference sequence). The CDR3 is 16 amino acids. Trimming shortened V by 3 bases and J by 0 bases, and 14 bases separated the two germline ends. Sequenced sample: PBMCs. This rearrangement joins TRBV7-9 to TRBJ2-5; no reliable D call. This TCR was sampled from a human donor in good health. Some clones in this sample may be carry-over from other donors' samples. Here the CDR3 DNA reads TGTGCCAGCAGCTTTCACCCTTTACGGTACCAAGAGACCCAGTACTTC. Translated, it gives CASSFHPLRYQETQYF.